Listed below are T cell receptor beta chains from one sample, sequenced in a study of regulatory dendritic cells for organ transplantation. Repertoires were generated with immunoSEQ multiplex PCR, while TCRdb's copy carries only in-frame clones and drops some. The sample yields around 11,000 clones, about three fifths seen once. These receptors lack a known antigen. The specimen sequenced was naive CD4+ T cells from blood cultured with dendritic cells. The receptor set was obtained from a human donor in good health. Both conserved end residues are part of each CDR3. Each record gives: J gene, D gene, V gene, clone size, CDR3 protein, CDR3 DNA. A D gene is named only where the DNA matches it firmly. Clone size is stated in some rows and not others, as once, few, many or a class when expanded.

j_gene: TRBJ1-3
d_gene: TRBD1
v_gene: TRBV19
abundance: few
CDR3aa: CASSTRQGNGNTIYF
CDR3nt: TGTGCCAGTAGTACCCGACAGGGCAATGGAAACACCATATATTTT

j_gene: TRBJ2-6
d_gene: -
v_gene: TRBV19
abundance: -
CDR3aa: CASSIAGGANVLTF
CDR3nt: TGTGCCAGTAGTATTGCGGGTGGGGCCAACGTCCTGACTTTC

j_gene: TRBJ2-7
d_gene: -
v_gene: TRBV4-2
abundance: -
CDR3aa: CASSQDRRDEQYF
CDR3nt: TGTGCCAGCAGCCAAGATAGGAGGGACGAGCAGTACTTC

j_gene: TRBJ1-1
d_gene: TRBD1
v_gene: TRBV7-9
abundance: -
CDR3aa: CASIRQGNTEAFF
CDR3nt: TGTGCCAGCATTAGACAGGGGAACACTGAAGCTTTCTTT

j_gene: TRBJ2-7
d_gene: -
v_gene: TRBV10-3
abundance: few
CDR3aa: CAISEPRDNPYEQYF
CDR3nt: TGTGCCATCAGTGAACCCCGGGACAACCCCTACGAGCAGTACTTC

j_gene: TRBJ2-2
d_gene: -
v_gene: TRBV9
abundance: -
CDR3aa: CASSSRRGLNTGELFF
CDR3nt: TGTGCCAGCAGCTCTAGACGGGGGTTGAACACCGGGGAGCTGTTTTTT

j_gene: TRBJ2-6
d_gene: -
v_gene: TRBV5-5
abundance: -
CDR3aa: CASSPAAFSGANVLTF
CDR3nt: TGTGCCAGCAGCCCCGCCGCGTTCTCTGGGGCCAACGTCCTGACTTTC

j_gene: TRBJ2-5
d_gene: -
v_gene: TRBV19
abundance: few
CDR3aa: CASPSPEIPETQYF
CDR3nt: TGTGCCAGTCCCTCCCCGGAGATCCCGGAGACCCAGTACTTC

j_gene: TRBJ2-1
d_gene: -
v_gene: TRBV5-6
abundance: few
CDR3aa: CASSLATPGALRINEQFF
CDR3nt: TGTGCCAGCAGCTTGGCCACCCCGGGAGCGCTCAGAATCAATGAGCAGTTCTTC

j_gene: TRBJ2-7
d_gene: TRBD1
v_gene: TRBV5-8
abundance: -
CDR3aa: CASSRSGQGAYDEQYF
CDR3nt: TGTGCCAGCAGCCGGTCGGGACAGGGGGCTTACGACGAGCAGTACTTC

j_gene: TRBJ1-2
d_gene: TRBD1
v_gene: TRBV2
abundance: few
CDR3aa: CASRAGTGNLDYGYTF
CDR3nt: TGTGCCAGCAGGGCCGGGACAGGTAATTTGGACTATGGCTACACCTTC

j_gene: TRBJ2-2
d_gene: -
v_gene: TRBV19
abundance: -
CDR3aa: CASSIGLEGPTGELFF
CDR3nt: TGTGCCAGTAGTATAGGACTTGAGGGCCCCACCGGGGAGCTGTTTTTT

j_gene: TRBJ1-1
d_gene: -
v_gene: TRBV6-1
abundance: -
CDR3aa: CASSERGVEAFF
CDR3nt: TGTGCCAGCAGTGAACGGGGGGTTGAAGCTTTCTTT

j_gene: TRBJ1-5
d_gene: TRBD1
v_gene: TRBV2
abundance: few
CDR3aa: CASSPQGARQPQHF
CDR3nt: TGTGCCAGCAGCCCACAGGGGGCTCGACAGCCCCAGCATTTT

j_gene: TRBJ1-2
d_gene: -
v_gene: TRBV4-2
abundance: -
CDR3aa: CASSQDDRNNYGYTF
CDR3nt: TGTGCCAGCAGCCAAGATGACAGGAATAACTATGGCTACACCTTC

j_gene: TRBJ2-5
d_gene: -
v_gene: TRBV7-9
abundance: few
CDR3aa: CASSLVGAGKYF
CDR3nt: TGTGCCAGCAGCTTAGTGGGGGCAGGGAAGTACTTC

j_gene: TRBJ1-1
d_gene: -
v_gene: TRBV7-2
abundance: -
CDR3aa: CASSLVGGLNTEAFF
CDR3nt: TGTGCCAGCAGCTTAGTTGGGGGCTTGAACACTGAAGCTTTCTTT

j_gene: TRBJ2-7
d_gene: -
v_gene: TRBV5-1
abundance: -
CDR3aa: CASSHGGVSGVYEQYF
CDR3nt: TGCGCCAGCAGCCACGGCGGGGTAAGTGGGGTCTACGAGCAGTACTTC

j_gene: TRBJ1-3
d_gene: TRBD1
v_gene: TRBV18
abundance: -
CDR3aa: CASSQQGTGNTIYF
CDR3nt: TGTGCCAGCTCACAACAGGGGACTGGAAACACCATATATTTT

j_gene: TRBJ2-2
d_gene: -
v_gene: TRBV7-6
abundance: once
CDR3aa: CASSLLGAGNTGELFF
CDR3nt: TGTGCCAGCAGCTTATTGGGGGCAGGGAACACCGGGGAGCTGTTTTTT